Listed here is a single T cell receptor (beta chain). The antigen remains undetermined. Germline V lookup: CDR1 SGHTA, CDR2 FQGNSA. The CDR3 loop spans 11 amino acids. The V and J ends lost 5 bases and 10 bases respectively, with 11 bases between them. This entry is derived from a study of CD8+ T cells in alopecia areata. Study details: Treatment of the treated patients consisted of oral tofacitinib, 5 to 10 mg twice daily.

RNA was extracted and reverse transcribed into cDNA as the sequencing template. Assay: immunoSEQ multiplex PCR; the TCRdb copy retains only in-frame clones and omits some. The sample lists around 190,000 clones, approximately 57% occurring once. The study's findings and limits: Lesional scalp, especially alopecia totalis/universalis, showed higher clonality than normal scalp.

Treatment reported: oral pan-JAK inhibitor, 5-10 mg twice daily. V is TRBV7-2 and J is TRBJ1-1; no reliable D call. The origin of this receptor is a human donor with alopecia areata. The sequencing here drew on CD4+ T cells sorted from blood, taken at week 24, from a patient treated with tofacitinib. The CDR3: CASSQSAPAFF. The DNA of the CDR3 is TGTGCCAGCAGCCAAAGTGCTCCAGCTTTCTTT.